This T cell receptor (beta chain) was obtained from a study of blood T cell repertoires in COVID-19. Study-wide background: Italy, Spain and the United States were the sources of the convalescent and acute COVID-19 samples. PBMCs, B-cell-depleted T cells, or T cells provided the cDNA or gDNA that made up the material.

As handled by the study authors: Reference gene primer amplification gave nucleated cell count estimates. TCRdb's copy holds only in-frame clones and misses some; the assay was immunoSEQ multiplex PCR. That table furnishes V, J and clone size, whereas the DNA furnished D and trimming. This repertoire shows some 95,000 clones, 76% found once; its top ten account for roughly 7.3%. The sample taken for sequencing was peripheral blood. The sequence was collected from a man aged 65 to 85 with acute or convalescent COVID-19.

The DNA of the CDR3 is TGTGCCAGCGGAACGGGACAGAACACTGAAGCTTTCTTT. This gives the protein CASGTGQNTEAFF. The chain is built from TRBV5-4 and TRBJ1-1; weak D call: TRBD1 (6 bases). V was trimmed by 7 bases and J by 1 base, leaving 11 bases between them. The CDR3 loop spans 13 amino acids. CDR1 SGHNT and CDR2 YYREEE come from the germline V gene (reference sequence).